This T cell receptor beta chain was captured in a study of blood T cell repertoires in COVID-19 (dated by TCRdb to 2018 to 2021). A note on the overall study: The collaborator samples originated in the United States, Italy and Spain and spanned the acute and convalescent phases of COVID-19. The prospective study material was composed of cDNA or gDNA derived from T cells, B-cell-depleted T cells, or PBMCs. The dataset comprised deeply sampled blood TCRbeta repertoires from subjects exposed to, actively infected with, or recovered from COVID-19. The repertoires were released in a freely available public database intended as a resource for research on the immune response to SARS-CoV-2. Samples came from the ongoing ImmuneRACE study (first 160 participants) plus 1,254 subjects from 6 global collaborators. A de-identified subject ID, COVID-19 status, age in years and sex were almost always included in the sample metadata. HLA class I and class II types, where available, came from metadata supplied by the sample provider rather than from assay-based typing. Study-wide findings and limitations: The amount of clinical and demographic metadata varied by source and participant and was provided uncurated.

The collaborating institutions used their own protocols to collect whole blood in K2EDTA tubes. For TCRbeta analysis, collaborators shipped samples as frozen whole blood, isolated PBMCs, or DNA extracted from either of those sample types. TCRbeta CDR3 regions were amplified from genomic DNA using the immunoSEQ Assay, a bias-controlled multiplex PCR. The authors' analysis ran thus. Within the assay, amplification of reference gene primers was used to estimate how many nucleated cells each sample contained. To quantify the absolute abundance of each unique TCRbeta CDR3 rearrangement, sequence reads were collapsed and filtered. Productive Simpson clonality was computed per sample as the square root of Simpson's diversity index over productive rearrangements. Entries here come from immuneACCESS through TCRdb and include only in-frame sequences with V and J called. Some clones fail to appear in such tables; in the studies checked, an unresolved V gene covers under half of the shortfall, and the cause of the remainder is unknown. That table supplies the V and J calls and clone size; D and trimming were determined from the DNA. The sample table contains about 200,000 clones; only one count was recorded for roughly 79% of them. Clones ranked in the top ten supply 6.9% of the sample.

About this clone itself: Its antigen is currently not known. No much larger clone exists at a distance of one base, and base qualities are not known.

The CDR3 contains 16 residues, cysteine and phenylalanine counted. Only CDR3 DNA is held: 48 bases, read in frame from base 1. V and J lose 0 bases and 0 bases, and a span of 9 bases separates them. The germline V gene gives CDR1 as SGHRS and CDR2 as YFSETQ. This sequence originates from a human donor with acute or convalescent COVID-19. The donor label of this sample is uncertain. The sequenced sample was peripheral blood. The chain is encoded by TRBV5-1 joined to TRBJ1-4; TRBD1 might be the D gene, on 5 matching bases. The CDR3 protein sequence reads: CASSLEPGATNEKLFF. The nucleotide sequence is given as TGCGCCAGCAGCTTGGAACCGGGGGCAACTAATGAAAAACTGTTTTTT.